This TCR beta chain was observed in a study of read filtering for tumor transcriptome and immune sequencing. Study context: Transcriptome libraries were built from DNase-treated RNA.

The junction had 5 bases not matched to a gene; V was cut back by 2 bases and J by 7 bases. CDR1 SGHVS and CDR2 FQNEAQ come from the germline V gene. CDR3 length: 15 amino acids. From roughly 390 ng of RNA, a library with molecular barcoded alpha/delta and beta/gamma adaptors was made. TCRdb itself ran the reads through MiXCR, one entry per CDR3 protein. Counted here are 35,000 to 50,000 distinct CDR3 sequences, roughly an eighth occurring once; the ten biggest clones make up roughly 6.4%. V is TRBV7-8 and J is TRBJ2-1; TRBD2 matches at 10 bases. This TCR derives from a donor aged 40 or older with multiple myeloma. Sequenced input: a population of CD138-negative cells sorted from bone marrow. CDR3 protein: CASSLQREGENEQFF. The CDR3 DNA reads TGTGCCAGCAGCTTACAGCGGGAGGGGGAAAATGAGCAGTTCTTC. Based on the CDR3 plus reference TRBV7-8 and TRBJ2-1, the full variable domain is GAGVSQSPRYKVAKRGQDVALRCDPISGHVSLFWYQQALGQGPEFLTYFQNEAQLDKSGLPSDRFFAERPEGSVSTLKIQRTQQEDSAVYLCASSLQREGENEQFFGPGTRLTVL.